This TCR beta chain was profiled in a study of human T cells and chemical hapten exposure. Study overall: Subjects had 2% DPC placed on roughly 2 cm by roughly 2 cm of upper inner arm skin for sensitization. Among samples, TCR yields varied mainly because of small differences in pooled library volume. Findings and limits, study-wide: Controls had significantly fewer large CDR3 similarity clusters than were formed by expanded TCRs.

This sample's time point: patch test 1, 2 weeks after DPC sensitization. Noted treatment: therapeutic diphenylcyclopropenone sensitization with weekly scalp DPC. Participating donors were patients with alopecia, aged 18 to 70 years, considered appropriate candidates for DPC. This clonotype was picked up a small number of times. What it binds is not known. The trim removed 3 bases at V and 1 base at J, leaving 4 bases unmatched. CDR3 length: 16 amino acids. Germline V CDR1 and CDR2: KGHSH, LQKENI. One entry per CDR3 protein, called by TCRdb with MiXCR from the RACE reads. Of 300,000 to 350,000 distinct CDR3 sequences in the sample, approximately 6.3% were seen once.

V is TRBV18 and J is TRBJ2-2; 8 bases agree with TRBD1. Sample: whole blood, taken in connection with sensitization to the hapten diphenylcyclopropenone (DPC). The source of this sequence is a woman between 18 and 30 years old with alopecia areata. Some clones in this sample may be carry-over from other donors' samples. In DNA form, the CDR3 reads TGTGCCAGCTCACCTCGACAGGGGATGAACACCGGGGAGCTGTTTTTT. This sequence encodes CASSPRQGMNTGELFF.